The clone carrying this T cell receptor (beta chain) was observed a few times. Its antigen is currently unknown. The data were taken from a study of cytomegalovirus exposure and HLA in healthy donors. The study's findings and limits: Listed as cytomegalovirus-associated were more than 150 TCR beta chains. Within the data, a cluster of highly shared sequence variants was likely a sequencing artifact. It was confirmed in vitro that a few of the CMV-associated chains were specific for CMV antigens.

Trimming removed 4 bases from V and 11 bases from J; junction bases left unmatched: 6. Germline assignment: CDR1 KGHSH and CDR2 LQKENI. This CDR3 is built from 13 residues. These donors, healthy bone marrow donors, were studied. Primers included in the PCR were 60 Vbeta and 13 Jbeta primers. Profiling relied on immunoSEQ multiplex PCR, and the TCRdb table lists in-frame clones only, not all of them. The table includes 100,000 to 150,000 clones, about 81% detected once. The sample was PBMCs. The chain combines TRBV18 with TRBJ2-1; 9 bases line up with TRBD1. The TCR comes from a woman aged 30 to 39 in good health and CMV-seronegative. The CDR3 DNA follows: TGTGCCAGCTCACGGGGGGACAGGGCGCAGCAGTTCTTC. Translating gives CASSRGDRAQQFF.